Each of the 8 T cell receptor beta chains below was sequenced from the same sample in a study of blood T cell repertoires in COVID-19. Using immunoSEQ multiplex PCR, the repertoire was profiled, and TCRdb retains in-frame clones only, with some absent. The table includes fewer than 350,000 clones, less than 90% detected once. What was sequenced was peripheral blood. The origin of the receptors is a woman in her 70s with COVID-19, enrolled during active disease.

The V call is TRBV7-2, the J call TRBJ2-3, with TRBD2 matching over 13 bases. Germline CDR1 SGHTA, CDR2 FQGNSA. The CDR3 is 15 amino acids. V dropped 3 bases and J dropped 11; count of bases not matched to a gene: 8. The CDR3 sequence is CASSFGLAGDLGQYF. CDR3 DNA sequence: TGTGCCAGCAGCTTTGGACTAGCGGGGGACCTTGGGCAGTATTTT.

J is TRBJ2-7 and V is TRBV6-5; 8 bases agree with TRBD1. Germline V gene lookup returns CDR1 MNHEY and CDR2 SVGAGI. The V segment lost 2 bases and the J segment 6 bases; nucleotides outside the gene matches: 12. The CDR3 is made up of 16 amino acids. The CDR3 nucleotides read TGTGCCAGCAGTTACGGGGCAGGGGGCCAGTCGGTCGAGCAGTACTTC. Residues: CASSYGAGGQSVEQYF.

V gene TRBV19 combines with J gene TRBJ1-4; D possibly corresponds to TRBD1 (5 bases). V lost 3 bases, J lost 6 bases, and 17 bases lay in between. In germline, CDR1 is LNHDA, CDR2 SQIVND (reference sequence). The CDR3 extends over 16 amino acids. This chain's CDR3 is CASSMGPRPRDEKLFF. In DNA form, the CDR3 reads TGTGCCAGTAGTATGGGGCCGAGACCCCGGGATGAAAAACTGTTTTTT.

In nucleotides, the CDR3 is TGTGCCAGCAGCGGTGGGGCGGGGGGGCCTTACGTCCTGACTTTC. Protein sequence: CASSGGAGGPYVLTF. J is TRBJ2-6 and V is TRBV9, with TRBD2 matching over 9 bases. Trimming took 3 bases from V and 11 from J; bases not matched to a gene: 9. CDR3 length: 15 residues. Per the germline V gene, CDR1 is SGDLS and CDR2 is YYNGEE.

DNA of the CDR3: TGTGCCAGCAGTGCGACAATGCCCTATGGCTACACCTTC. Translated, it gives CASSATMPYGYTF. The V gene is TRBV12-3 or TRBV12-4, the J gene TRBJ1-2; D uncertain. This CDR3 contains 13 residues. V was shortened by 5 bases and J by 4 bases, with 11 bases between the two germline ends.

The CDR3 reads CASSPTSGVADTQYF. In DNA, the CDR3 is TGTGCCAGCAGTCCGACTAGCGGGGTTGCAGATACGCAGTATTTT. V usage is TRBV6-5 and J usage is TRBJ2-3, with 11 bases fitting TRBD2. The V segment lost 5 bases and the J segment 4 bases; nucleotides outside the gene matches: 5. The germline V gene has CDR1 MNHEY and CDR2 SVGAGI. This CDR3 is 15 amino acids long.

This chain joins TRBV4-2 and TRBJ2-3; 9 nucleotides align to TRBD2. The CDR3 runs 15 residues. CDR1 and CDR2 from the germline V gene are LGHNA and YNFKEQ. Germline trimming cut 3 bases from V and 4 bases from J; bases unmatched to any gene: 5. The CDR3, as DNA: TGTGCCAGCAGCCAGATTATAGCGGGAGCAGATACGCAGTATTTT. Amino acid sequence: CASSQIIAGADTQYF.

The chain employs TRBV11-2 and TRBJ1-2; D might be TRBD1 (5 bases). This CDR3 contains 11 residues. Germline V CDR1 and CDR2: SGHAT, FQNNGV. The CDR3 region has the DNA TGTGCGGGGTCGGGGGGTAATGGCTACACCTTC. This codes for CAGSGGNGYTF.